Each of the 4 T cell receptor beta chains below was sequenced from the same sample in a study of cytomegalovirus exposure and HLA in healthy donors. Researchers ran the PCR with 60 Vbeta and 13 Jbeta primers. Libraries were prepared by immunoSEQ multiplex PCR; TCRdb keeps only in-frame clonotypes and omits some of them. This table holds about 160,000 clones, about 86% found once. Sequencing was performed on PBMCs. Receptors originate from a woman between 18 and 30 years old in good health and CMV-seronegative.

This clone was observed a handful of times. The chain joins TRBV27 to TRBJ2-5; perhaps TRBD1 as D (6 bases). The J call is in doubt because the DNA end fits TRBJ2-7 better. The V gene's germline CDR1 is MNHEY and CDR2 SMNVEV (reference sequence). The CDR3 consists of 13 residues. Here the CDR3 reads CASSPTGYYEQYF. CDR3 nucleotide sequence: TGTGCCAGCAGTCCTACAGGGTACTACGAGCAGTACTTC.

The rearrangement joins TRBV7-9 to TRBJ1-5; 8 bases are a match to TRBD1. Germline CDR1 and CDR2: SEHNR and FQNEAQ (reference sequence). The J segment lost 2 bases and the V segment lost 0 bases, leaving 3 bases of the junction unmatched. CDR3 size: 16 residues. The CDR3 region is CASSLAQGAGNQPQHF. CDR3 DNA sequence: TGTGCCAGCAGCTTAGCCCAGGGGGCGGGCAATCAGCCCCAGCATTTT.

J is TRBJ2-1 and V is TRBV9; TRBD2 agrees at 9 bases. Germline V gene data show CDR1 as SGDLS and CDR2 as YYNGEE. The V gene end was trimmed by 1 base and the J gene end by 3 bases; junction bases not matched to a gene: 5. The CDR3 covers 16 residues. CDR3 in DNA: TGTGCCAGCAGCGTACTTCCTAGCGGGAACTACAATGAGCAGTTCTTC. Translated, it gives CASSVLPSGNYNEQFF.

This rearrangement joins TRBV28 to TRBJ2-7; TRBD1 matches 7 bases. Germline V gene lookup returns CDR1 MDHEN and CDR2 SYDVKM. This CDR3 spans 14 amino acids. With 5 bases clipped from V and 7 bases from J, the junction kept 11 bases outside the gene matches. This chain's CDR3 is CASSAGTDHREQYF. DNA of the CDR3: TGTGCCAGCAGTGCCGGGACAGATCATAGGGAGCAGTACTTC.